A single sample is the source of the 6 T cell receptor beta chains below, sequenced in a study of monozygotic twins with inflammatory bowel disease. Reanalyzing the 5' RACE reads, TCRdb keeps one entry per CDR3 protein, without DNA. Its listing shows approximately 330,000 distinct CDR3 sequences. The sequenced sample was blood. Source of these receptors: a human donor with ulcerative colitis or Crohn's disease, or a healthy co-twin of an affected twin (not recorded which).

This chain uses TRBV11-3 with TRBJ2-7; the D call of TRBD1 rests on TCRdb alone, since no DNA is present to check it. Germline V gene sequence: CDR1 SGHNT, CDR2 YENEEA. The CDR3 is made up of 13 amino acids. The CDR3 here is CASSYPGADEQYF.

The chain combines TRBV7-2 with TRBJ1-2; without DNA, the TCRdb call of TRBD1 cannot be checked. The CDR3 contains 13 residues. Per germline, CDR1 SGHTA and CDR2 FQGNSA. The CDR3: CASRGDRSYGYTF.

This chain joins TRBV29-1 and TRBJ2-5; TCRdb picks TRBD1, but there is no DNA to check that call. The germline CDR1 and CDR2 sequences are SQVTM and ANQGSEA. CDR3 size: 16 residues. The CDR3 spells CSVVIQPRVSQETQYF.

The CDR3 here is CASSLGGSGNQPQHF. This chain uses TRBV5-1 with TRBJ1-5; no DNA is available, so the TRBD1 call from TCRdb remains unchecked. The CDR3 has 15 amino acids. In germline, CDR1 is SGHRS, CDR2 YFSETQ.

The J gene is TRBJ2-1, the V gene TRBV5-1. The CDR3 length is 15 residues. In germline, CDR1 is SGHRS, CDR2 YFSETQ. The CDR3: CASSLLGLGLDEQFF.

The V call is TRBV29-1, the J call TRBJ1-2. This CDR3 contains 12 residues. Germline V gives CDR1 SQVTM, CDR2 ANQGSEA. CDR3 region: CSVEDRNYGYTF.